The 9 T cell receptor beta chains given below trace back to one sample, sequenced in a study of shared clonotypes between healthy human individuals. Clones were read by immunoSEQ multiplex PCR, and TCRdb kept only the in-frame ones, dropping some. The sample has 2 million to 3 million clones, approximately 93% seen once. Sequencing was performed on naive CD4+ T cells from PBMCs. Subset: CD45RA+ positively selected. These receptors all come from a man between 18 and 35 years old in good health. Some clones in this sample may be carry-over from other donors' samples.

The chain couples TRBV11-2 to TRBJ2-7; TRBD1 matches at 7 bases. V lost 5 bases to trimming and J lost 2 bases; unmatched junction nucleotides: 6. The V gene's germline CDR1 is SGHAT and CDR2 FQNNGV. The CDR3 sequence is 14 residues long. Written as DNA, the CDR3 is TGTGCCAGCAGCCGAACCGACAGGGCCTACGAGCAGTACTTC. Amino acids: CASSRTDRAYEQYF.

The J gene is TRBJ2-1, the V gene TRBV4-2; 12 nucleotides agree with TRBD2. CDR1 is LGHNA, CDR2 YNFKEQ, per germline. Trimming removed 4 bases from V and 4 bases from J; junction bases left unmatched: 2. The CDR3 sequence is 15 residues long. The CDR3 reads CASSPLAGGYNEQFF. In nucleotides, the CDR3 is TGTGCCAGCAGCCCCCTAGCGGGAGGGTACAATGAGCAGTTCTTC.

J is TRBJ1-5 and V is TRBV6-1, with 9 bases aligning to TRBD1. V dropped 4 bases and J dropped 6; count of bases not matched to a gene: 4. Germline values: CDR1 MNHNS, CDR2 SASEGT. CDR3 length equals 14 residues. The CDR3 region has the DNA TGTGCCAGCAGTGTGGGACAGGGAACTCAGCCCCAGCATTTT. Encoded protein: CASSVGQGTQPQHF.

This clone was counted a single time. The chain is built from TRBV27 and TRBJ1-5; 7 positions match TRBD1. The ends lost 6 bases at V and 5 bases at J; junction bases unmatched: 7. Germline V CDR1 and CDR2: MNHEY, SMNVEV (reference sequence). This CDR3 contains 14 residues. Here the CDR3 reads CASSLDRADQPQHF. The DNA for the CDR3 is TGTGCCAGCAGCCTTGACAGGGCTGATCAGCCCCAGCATTTT.

V is TRBV7-8 and J is TRBJ1-4, with TRBD1 matching over 10 bases. The CDR3 totals 17 residues. The germline V gene encodes CDR1 SGHVS and CDR2 FQNEAQ. J gave up 7 bases and V 2 bases, and 10 bases lay outside the gene matches. CDR3 amino acids: CASSLMVGGTGAEKLFF. The DNA of the CDR3 is TGTGCCAGCAGCTTAATGGTGGGGGGGACAGGGGCTGAAAAACTGTTTTTT. The full variable domain, its missing parts supplied by reference TRBV7-8 and TRBJ1-4, is GAGVSQSPRYKVAKRGQDVALRCDPISGHVSLFWYQQALGQGPEFLTYFQNEAQLDKSGLPSDRFFAERPEGSVSTLKIQRTQQEDSAVYLCASSLMVGGTGAEKLFFGSGTQLSVL.

To note about this clone: Different DNA sequences within this sample yield the same CDR3. The chain joins TRBV6-1 to TRBJ1-4; 8 nucleotides line up with TRBD1. V shed 1 base, J shed 8 bases, and the junction held 3 bases outside the gene matches. CDR1 is MNHNS and CDR2 is SASEGT in the germline V gene. This CDR3 comprises 14 residues. The CDR3 loop is CASSEGTGSEKLFF. The DNA of the CDR3 is TGTGCCAGCAGTGAAGGGACAGGGAGCGAAAAACTGTTTTTT.

The V gene is TRBV6-1, the J gene TRBJ2-2, with D unresolved. Germline V lookup: CDR1 MNHNS, CDR2 SASEGT. This CDR3 is 14 amino acids long. The V and J ends lost 7 bases and 1 base respectively, with 10 bases between them. The CDR3 sequence is CASMPPKNTGELFF. The CDR3 DNA reads as TGTGCCAGCATGCCGCCTAAGAACACCGGGGAGCTGTTTTTT.

The rearrangement uses TRBV6-6 and TRBJ2-6, with a tentative D call TRBD1 (6 bases). Germline CDR1 is MNHNY and CDR2 is SVGAGI (reference sequence). This CDR3 spans 15 amino acids. V was pared by 7 bases and J by 0 bases, with 10 bases between. The CDR3 DNA follows: TGTGCCAGCACCAGGGGTTTCTCTGGGGCCAACGTCCTGACTTTC. It codes for CASTRGFSGANVLTF.

The chain links TRBV30 to TRBJ2-7; D is unclear. Trimming stripped 2 bases from V and 10 bases from J, with 15 bases between. Germline V gives CDR1 GTSNPN, CDR2 SVGIG (reference sequence). The CDR3 extends over 12 amino acids. CDR3: CAWSFLSEQQYF. CDR3 nucleotide sequence: TGTGCCTGGAGTTTCCTGTCGGAGCAACAGTACTTC.